The clone carrying this TCR beta chain appeared a few times. The target antigen is unknown. These data originate in a study of beta chain features in type 1 diabetes. All of the isolated RNA was reverse transcribed, so expressed TCRB transcripts were sequenced. Reads from naive, central memory and regulatory T cell samples averaged approximately 3.4 million. TCRdb's copy holds only in-frame clones and misses some; the assay was immunoSEQ multiplex PCR. Counted here are roughly 290,000 clones, 8% occurring once; the ten biggest clones make up under 1.3%. Study observations and caveats: Patients with Type 1 diabetes showed moderately but significantly shorter TCRB CDR3s in all four CD4+ subsets.

A single heparinised blood sample, averaging approximately 116 mL, was obtained per donor. This CDR3 comprises 12 residues. Germline CDR1 reads SGHAT; CDR2 reads FQNNGV. V lost 0 bases to trimming and J lost 15 bases, with 9 bases between them. The gene calls are TRBV11-2 and TRBJ1-6; D perhaps matches TRBD1 (5 bases). Sequencing was performed on central memory CD4+ T cells from blood. The TCR was taken from a woman younger than 35 in good health. In nucleotides, the CDR3 is TGTGCCAGCAGCTTAGATCTCGGACACCTCCACTTT. Amino acid sequence: CASSLDLGHLHF.